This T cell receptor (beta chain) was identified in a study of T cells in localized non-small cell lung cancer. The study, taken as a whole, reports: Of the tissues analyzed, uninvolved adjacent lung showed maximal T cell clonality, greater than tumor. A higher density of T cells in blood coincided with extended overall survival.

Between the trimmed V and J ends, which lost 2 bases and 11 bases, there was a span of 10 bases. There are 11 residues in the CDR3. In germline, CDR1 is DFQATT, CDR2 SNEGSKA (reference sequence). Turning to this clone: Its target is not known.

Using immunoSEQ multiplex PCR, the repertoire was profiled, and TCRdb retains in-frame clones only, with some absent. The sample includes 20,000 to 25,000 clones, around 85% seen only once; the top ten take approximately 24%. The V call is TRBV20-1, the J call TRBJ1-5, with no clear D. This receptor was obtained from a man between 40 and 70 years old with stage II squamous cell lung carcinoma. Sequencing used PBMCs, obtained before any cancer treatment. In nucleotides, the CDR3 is TGCAGTGCTAGAAGTTCGGCAGCCCAGCATTTT. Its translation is CSARSSAAQHF.